What follows are 27 T cell receptor beta chains derived from one specimen sequenced in a study of blood T cell repertoires in COVID-19. Repertoires were generated with immunoSEQ multiplex PCR, while TCRdb's copy carries only in-frame clones and drops some. The sample lists about 330,000 clones, over 70% occurring once. The source material was peripheral blood. The source of these receptors is a woman aged 50 to 60 with acute or convalescent COVID-19.

In this sample, this clone turned up once. The rearrangement uses TRBV24-1 and TRBJ2-1, with 8 nucleotides matching TRBD2. CDR1 is KGHDR, CDR2 SFDVKD, per germline. V lost 1 base to trimming and J lost 7 bases; unmatched junction nucleotides: 8. The CDR3 runs to 16 residues. In DNA form, the CDR3 reads TGTGCCACCAGTGATTTAGCGGGGGTCGGATGGAATGAGCAGTTCTTC. Protein: CATSDLAGVGWNEQFF.

The chain is built from TRBV7-6 and TRBJ2-3; a possible D gene is TRBD2 (6 bases). With 1 base removed from V and 4 bases from J, the gap between germline ends came to 12 bases. Germline-derived CDR1 and CDR2 are SGHVS and FNYEAQ. The CDR3 length is 15 residues. CDR3 coding DNA: TGTGCCAGCAGCTTAGGGACTACGATCTCAGATACGCAGTATTTT. It specifies CASSLGTTISDTQYF.

This clone turned up a few times. The chain has TRBV27 and TRBJ2-5, with 7 bases identical to TRBD2. V dropped 1 base and J dropped 1; count of bases not matched to a gene: 3. In germline, CDR1 is MNHEY, CDR2 SMNVEV (reference sequence). This CDR3 region has 15 residues. The CDR3 coding sequence is TGTGCCAGCAGTTTATGGGGAGGGATCCAAGAGACCCAGTACTTC. It codes for CASSLWGGIQETQYF.

The chain couples TRBV7-2 to TRBJ1-5, with D possibly being TRBD1 (6 bases). Germline V gene lookup returns CDR1 SGHTA and CDR2 FQGNSA. CDR3 length equals 13 residues. V was cut by 3 bases and J by 5 bases, with 8 bases left in between. Here the CDR3 reads CASSFHRDQPQHF. CDR3 in DNA: TGTGCCAGCAGCTTCCACAGGGATCAGCCCCAGCATTTT.

This rearrangement joins TRBV18 to TRBJ2-1; the match to TRBD2 covers 11 bases. CDR3 length equals 17 residues. Germline V gene lookup returns CDR1 KGHSH and CDR2 LQKENI. J lost 6 bases, V lost 2 bases, and 9 bases had no gene match. The CDR3 here is CASSPFPLAGGTNEQFF. The CDR3 nucleotides are TGTGCCAGCTCACCATTCCCGCTAGCGGGAGGAACCAATGAGCAGTTCTTC.

To note about this clone: Other DNA sequences in this sample translate to the same CDR3. The CDR3 sequence is CASSLTATEAFF. Written as DNA, the CDR3 is TGTGCCAGCAGCTTGACTGCCACCGAAGCTTTCTTT. The V and J genes are TRBV7-9 and TRBJ1-1, with D hard to call. Germline-derived CDR1 and CDR2 are SEHNR and FQNEAQ (reference sequence). The germline V and J ends were trimmed by 3 bases and 8 bases, with 10 bases remaining between them. This CDR3 is 12 amino acids long. The full variable domain, completed using reference TRBV7-9 and TRBJ1-1, is DTGVSQNPRHKITKRGQNVTFRCDPISEHNRLYWYRQTLGQGPEFLTYFQNEAQLEKSRLLSDRFSAERPKGSFSTLEIQRTEQGDSAMYLCASSLTATEAFFGQGTRLTVV.

The chain has TRBV5-1 and TRBJ1-2; TRBD1 matches 8 bases. Losses at the gene ends were 2 bases for V and 6 bases for J; bases not matched to a gene: 6. The CDR3 extends over 14 amino acids. The germline V gene encodes CDR1 SGHRS and CDR2 YFSETQ. Here the CDR3 DNA reads TGCGCCAGCAGCTTCCCCCGGACAGGGCATGGCTACACCTTC. This encodes CASSFPRTGHGYTF.

V is TRBV5-6 and J is TRBJ2-2; D perhaps matches TRBD2 (5 bases). Between the trimmed V and J ends, which lost 5 bases and 5 bases, there was a span of 16 bases. Germline V CDR1 and CDR2: SGHDT, YYEEEE. This CDR3 contains 15 residues. CDR3 DNA: TGTGCCAGCAGTCCCCCGGCGGGTACTACCGGGGAGCTGTTTTTT. This encodes CASSPPAGTTGELFF.

CDR3 in amino acids: CSAVGGTEAFF. CDR3 nucleotides: TGCAGTGCTGTGGGGGGCACTGAAGCTTTCTTT. The gene calls are TRBV20-1 and TRBJ1-1; perhaps TRBD1 as D (5 bases). This CDR3 contains 11 residues. Germline values: CDR1 DFQATT, CDR2 SNEGSKA (reference sequence). Trimming left V 5 bases short and J 4 bases short, with 8 bases between.

This chain joins TRBV6-6 and TRBJ2-4; TRBD2 might be the D (6 bases). V was cut by 5 bases and J by 0 bases, with 8 bases left in between. CDR1 and CDR2 (germline): MNHNY, SVGAGI (reference sequence). CDR3 length: 14 residues. The CDR3 sequence: CASSGGTAKNIQYF. CDR3 in DNA: TGTGCCAGCAGTGGGGGGACAGCCAAAAACATTCAGTACTTC.

V and J are TRBV27 and TRBJ2-5; 7 positions match TRBD1. In germline, CDR1 is MNHEY, CDR2 SMNVEV (reference sequence). There are 14 residues in the CDR3. V shed 6 bases and J 0 bases; nucleotides not matched to a gene: 4. CDR3 sequence (DNA): TGTGCCAGCAGCAGGGGGTGGAACCAAGAGACCCAGTACTTC. It encodes CASSRGWNQETQYF.

This clone was observed a single time. The chain joins TRBV2 to TRBJ2-5, with D tentatively TRBD2 (6 bases). The V end lost 8 bases, the J end lost 5 bases, and 15 bases lay between the germline ends. This CDR3 is built from 13 residues. Germline V CDR1 and CDR2: SNHLY, FYNNEI. CDR3 in amino acids: CASGQPGVETQYF. In DNA form, the CDR3 reads TGTGCCAGCGGTCAACCGGGGGTGGAGACCCAGTACTTC.

The chain joins TRBV9 to TRBJ1-1; 8 bases are shared with TRBD1. The V gene end was trimmed by 0 bases and the J gene end by 4 bases; junction bases not matched to a gene: 2. The CDR3 spans 14 residues. Germline V gene lookup returns CDR1 SGDLS and CDR2 YYNGEE. CDR3 sequence: CASSVVTGGTEAFF. The CDR3 DNA is TGTGCCAGCAGCGTAGTAACAGGGGGCACTGAAGCTTTCTTT.

The V and J genes are TRBV3-1 (or the pseudogene TRBV3-2) and TRBJ2-6; 12 positions agree with TRBD2. The trim removed 0 bases at V and 0 bases at J, leaving 3 bases unmatched. Germline V gives CDR1 LGHDT, CDR2 YNNKEL (reference sequence). This CDR3 has 19 amino acids. The CDR3 loop reads CASSQETSGGSSGANVLTF. In DNA, the CDR3 is TGTGCCAGCAGCCAAGAAACTAGCGGGGGGTCCTCTGGGGCCAACGTCCTGACTTTC.

The chain joins TRBV19 to TRBJ1-2; the D gene is possibly TRBD1 (5 bases). The CDR3 runs 14 residues. Germline lookup yields CDR1 LNHDA and CDR2 SQIVND (reference sequence). V was shortened by 1 base and J by 4 bases, with 10 bases between the two germline ends. CDR3 residues: CASSIARQGYGYTF. The DNA for the CDR3 is TGTGCCAGTAGTATAGCGAGGCAGGGCTATGGCTACACCTTC.

This clone was observed a single time. This sample includes further DNA sequences coding for the same CDR3. The V gene is TRBV24-1, the J gene TRBJ2-5; 7 bases match TRBD1. There are 15 residues in the CDR3. The ends lost 4 bases at V and 0 bases at J; junction bases unmatched: 4. Germline V gene sequence: CDR1 KGHDR, CDR2 SFDVKD. The CDR3 DNA reads TGTGCCACCAGTGACCCAGGGACAGACCAAGAGACCCAGTACTTC. This sequence encodes CATSDPGTDQETQYF.

The chain combines TRBV5-4 with TRBJ2-5; possible D gene TRBD1, 5 bases. The V gene lost 3 bases and the J gene lost 1 base, with 10 bases spanning the gap. The CDR3 has 14 residues. The V gene's germline CDR1 is SGHNT and CDR2 YYREEE (reference sequence). In DNA form, the CDR3 reads TGTGCCAGCAGCTCACAGGAGACCCAAGAGACCCAGTACTTC. Its translation: CASSSQETQETQYF.

The genes are TRBV3-1 (or the pseudogene TRBV3-2) and TRBJ1-2; D ambiguous. V was trimmed by 0 bases and J by 8 bases, leaving 19 bases between them. The CDR3 consists of 16 residues. Germline values: CDR1 LGHDT, CDR2 YNNKEL (reference sequence). CDR3 nucleotides: TGTGCCAGCAGCCAAGATTCTCAGACTCAAACGAGGGGCTACACCTTC. Protein product: CASSQDSQTQTRGYTF.

The chain joins TRBV4-3 to TRBJ2-7, with TRBD2 matching 12 bases. The CDR3 is 16 amino acids. The trim removed 3 bases at V and 0 bases at J, leaving 3 bases unmatched. Germline V gene sequence: CDR1 LGHNA, CDR2 YSLEER. The CDR3 reads CASSHLAGGVSYEQYF. CDR3 DNA sequence: TGCGCCAGCAGCCACCTAGCGGGAGGGGTCTCCTACGAGCAGTACTTC.

The V call is TRBV28, the J call TRBJ2-1, with TRBD2 identical over 9 bases. The CDR3 spans 16 residues. J was trimmed by 0 bases and V by 7 bases; bases with no gene match: 7. The germline gives CDR1 MDHEN, CDR2 SYDVKM. The CDR3 nucleotides are TGTGCCAGCACACTAGCGGGTATTAGCTCCTACAATGAGCAGTTCTTC. Protein product: CASTLAGISSYNEQFF.

The chain uses TRBV10-3 and TRBJ2-7, with 7 bases that match TRBD1. The CDR3 is 13 residues long. The junction had 3 bases not matched to a gene; V was cut back by 3 bases and J by 4 bases. CDR1 and CDR2 from the germline V gene are ENHRY and SYGVKD. CDR3 sequence reads: CAISDRQGYEQYF. CDR3 bases: TGTGCCATCAGTGACCGACAGGGTTACGAGCAGTACTTC.

This chain connects TRBV6-5 to TRBJ1-2; D not resolved. The CDR3 totals 11 residues. Trimming pared 7 bases from V and 7 bases from J, leaving 10 bases between. Germline CDR1 and CDR2: MNHEY and SVGAGI. The CDR3 DNA reads TGTGCCAGCACGGGGTTTACTGGCTACACCTTC. The encoded protein is CASTGFTGYTF.

The genes are TRBV7-2 and TRBJ2-7; 9 bases fit TRBD2. Germline CDR1 is SGHTA and CDR2 is FQGNSA. The CDR3 contains 15 residues. V dropped 5 bases and J dropped 3; count of bases not matched to a gene: 8. Here the CDR3 reads CASSIFSGGLYEQYV. CDR3 DNA: TGTGCCAGCAGCATCTTTAGCGGGGGCCTCTACGAGCAGTACGTC.

Only a few counts were recorded for this clone. This chain's CDR3 is CASSLGYSSGNTIYF. In nucleotides, the CDR3 is TGTGCCAGCAGCTTAGGGTATAGCTCTGGAAACACCATATATTTT. The chain joins TRBV7-2 to TRBJ1-3, with no clear D. The CDR3 sequence is 15 residues long. Germline loops: CDR1 SGHTA, CDR2 FQGNSA. Trimming took off 1 base at V and 0 bases at J, with 7 bases between the two ends.

The CDR3 region has the DNA TGTGCCAGCAGTTTCGGGATCTCTGGAAACACCATATATTTT. Protein: CASSFGISGNTIYF. The gene calls are TRBV6-5 and TRBJ1-3, with D hard to call. This CDR3 is 14 amino acids long. Per the germline V gene, CDR1 is MNHEY and CDR2 is SVGAGI. V was pared by 4 bases and J by 0 bases, with 7 bases between.

The V and J genes are TRBV5-1 and TRBJ1-1, with 8 bases lining up with TRBD1. This CDR3 has 14 amino acids. V shed 1 base and J 7 bases; nucleotides not matched to a gene: 6. Germline V lookup: CDR1 SGHRS, CDR2 YFSETQ. Written as DNA, the CDR3 is TGCGCCAGCAGCTTGTACCAGGGGGCTGGTGAAGCTTTCTTT. Translating it yields CASSLYQGAGEAFF.

The rearrangement joins TRBV30 to TRBJ1-6; no reliable D call. Germline V lookup: CDR1 GTSNPN, CDR2 SVGIG (reference sequence). This CDR3 spans 12 amino acids. V lost 1 base to trimming and J lost 7 bases, with 5 bases between them. The CDR3 protein is CAWSARNSPLHF. DNA for the CDR3: TGTGCCTGGAGTGCCCGGAATTCACCCCTCCACTTT.